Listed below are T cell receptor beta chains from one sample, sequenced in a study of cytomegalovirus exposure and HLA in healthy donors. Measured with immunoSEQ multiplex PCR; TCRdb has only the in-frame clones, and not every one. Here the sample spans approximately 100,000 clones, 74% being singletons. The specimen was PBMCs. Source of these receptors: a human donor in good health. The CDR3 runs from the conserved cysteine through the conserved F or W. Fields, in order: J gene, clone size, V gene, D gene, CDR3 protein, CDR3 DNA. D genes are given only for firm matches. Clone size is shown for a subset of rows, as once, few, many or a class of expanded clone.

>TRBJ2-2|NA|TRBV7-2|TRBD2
CASSRGVTGELFF
TGTGCCAGCAGCCGGGGGGTAACCGGGGAGCTGTTTTTT
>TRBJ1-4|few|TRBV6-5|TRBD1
CASSTGVEKLFF
TGTGCCAGCTCGACAGGGGTTGAAAAACTGTTTTTT
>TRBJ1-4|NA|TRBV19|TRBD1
CASSTTGGPNEKLFF
TGTGCCAGTAGTACCACAGGGGGACCTAATGAAAAACTGTTTTTT
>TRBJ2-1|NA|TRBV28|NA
CASSEAGTHGDEQFF
TGTGCCAGCAGTGAGGCGGGAACACATGGGGATGAGCAGTTCTTC
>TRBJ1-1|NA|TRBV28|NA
CASSSYSRGAFF
TGTGCCAGCAGCTCCTACTCCAGGGGAGCTTTCTTT
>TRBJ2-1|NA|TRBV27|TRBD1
CASQDRGTLPPYNEQFF
TGTGCCAGCCAGGACAGGGGGACTTTGCCCCCTTACAATGAGCAGTTCTTC
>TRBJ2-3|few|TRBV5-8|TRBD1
CASSLDRGTDTQYF
TGTGCCAGCAGCCTCGACAGGGGGACAGATACGCAGTATTTT
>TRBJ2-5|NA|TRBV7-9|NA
CASAAGTTYQETQYF
TGTGCCAGCGCTGCGGGGACCACGTACCAAGAGACCCAGTACTTC
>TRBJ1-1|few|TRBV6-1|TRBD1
CASSGDRGHWAFF
TGTGCCAGCAGTGGGGACAGGGGGCATTGGGCTTTCTTT
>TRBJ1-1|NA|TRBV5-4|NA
CASTPRGFMATEAFF
TGTGCCAGCACCCCGAGAGGCTTTATGGCCACTGAAGCTTTCTTT
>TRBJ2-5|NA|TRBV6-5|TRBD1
CASRRGRETQYF
TGTGCCAGCAGAAGGGGGCGAGAGACCCAGTACTTC
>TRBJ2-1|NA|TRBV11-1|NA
CASSTGVAYNEQFF
TGTGCCAGCAGCACAGGAGTGGCCTACAATGAGCAGTTCTTC
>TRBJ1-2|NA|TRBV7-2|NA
CASSDRINYGYTF
TGTGCCAGCAGCGACAGGATTAACTATGGCTACACCTTC
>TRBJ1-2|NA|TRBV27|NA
CASRLGGRRDGYTF
TGTGCCAGCAGACTTGGGGGGAGACGGGACGGCTACACCTTC
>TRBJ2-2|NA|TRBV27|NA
CASRTVNGRGELFF
TGTGCCAGCAGGACAGTTAACGGACGCGGGGAGCTGTTTTTT
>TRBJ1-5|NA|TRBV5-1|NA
CASSLAGSPNQPQHF
TGCGCCAGCAGTCTGGCGGGGTCCCCTAATCAGCCCCAGCATTTT